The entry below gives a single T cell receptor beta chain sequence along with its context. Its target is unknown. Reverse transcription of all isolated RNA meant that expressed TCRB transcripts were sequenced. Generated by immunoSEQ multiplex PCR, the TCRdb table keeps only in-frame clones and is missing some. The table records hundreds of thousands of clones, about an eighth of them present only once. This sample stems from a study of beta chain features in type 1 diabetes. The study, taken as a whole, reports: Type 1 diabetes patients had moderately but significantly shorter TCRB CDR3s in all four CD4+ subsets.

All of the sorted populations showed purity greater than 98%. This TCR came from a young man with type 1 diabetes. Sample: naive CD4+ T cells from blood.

The DNA of the CDR3 is TGTGCCAGCGTTCGCGGGGGGCCCTCCTACAATGAGCAGTTCTTC. Residues: CASVRGGPSYNEQFF. The chain recombines TRBV28 with TRBJ2-1; TRBD2 agrees at 8 bases. Germline CDR1 MDHEN, CDR2 SYDVKM. CDR3 length equals 15 residues. V was pared by 8 bases and J by 0 bases, with 6 bases of the junction left unmatched.